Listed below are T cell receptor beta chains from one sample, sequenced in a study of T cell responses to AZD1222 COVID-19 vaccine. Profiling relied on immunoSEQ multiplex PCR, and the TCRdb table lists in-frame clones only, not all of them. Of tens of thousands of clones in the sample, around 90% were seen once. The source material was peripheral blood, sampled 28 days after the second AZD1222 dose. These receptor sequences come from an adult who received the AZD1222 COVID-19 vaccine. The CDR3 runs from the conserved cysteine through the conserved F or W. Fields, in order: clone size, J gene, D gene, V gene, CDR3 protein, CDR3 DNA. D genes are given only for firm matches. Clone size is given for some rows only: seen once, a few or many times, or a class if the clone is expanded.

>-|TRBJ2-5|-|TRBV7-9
CASSLKHPTETQYF
TGTGCCAGCAGCTTAAAACACCCGACCGAGACCCAGTACTTC
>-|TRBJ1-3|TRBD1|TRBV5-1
CASSQRDRGNTIYF
TGCGCCAGCAGCCAAAGGGACAGGGGCAACACCATATATTTT
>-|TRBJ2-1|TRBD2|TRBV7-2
CASSLAGGRAGYNEQFF
TGTGCCAGCAGCTTAGCGGGCGGGAGGGCCGGTTACAATGAGCAGTTCTTC
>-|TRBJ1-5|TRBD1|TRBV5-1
CASSLGDRGSNQPQHF
TGCGCCAGCAGCTTGGGGGACAGGGGGAGTAATCAGCCCCAGCATTTT
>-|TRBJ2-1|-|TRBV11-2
CASSSLRGEYNEQFF
TGTGCCAGCAGCTCCCTCCGCGGCGAGTACAATGAGCAGTTCTTC
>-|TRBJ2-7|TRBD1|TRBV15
CATATGGSYEQYF
TGTGCCACGGCGACAGGGGGATCTTACGAGCAGTACTTC
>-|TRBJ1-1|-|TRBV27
CASSLFGQLNTEAFF
TGTGCCAGCAGTTTATTCGGACAGCTGAACACTGAAGCTTTCTTT
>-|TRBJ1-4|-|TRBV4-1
CASSPAGGLKEKLFF
TGCGCCAGCAGCCCAGCCGGGGGATTGAAGGAAAAACTGTTTTTT
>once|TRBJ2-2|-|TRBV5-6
CASSLESVGAGELFF
TGTGCCAGCAGCTTGGAGTCCGTAGGGGCTGGGGAGCTGTTTTTT
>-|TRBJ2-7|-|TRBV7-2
CASSPGAGSYEQYF
TGTGCCAGCAGCCCCGGGGCAGGCTCCTACGAGCAGTACTTC
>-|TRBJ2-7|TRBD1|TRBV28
CASSPGTALEQYF
TGTGCCAGCAGCCCCGGGACAGCTCTCGAGCAGTACTTC
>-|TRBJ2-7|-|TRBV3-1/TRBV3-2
CASSQQSSYEQYF
TGTGCCAGCAGCCAACAGAGCTCCTACGAGCAGTACTTC
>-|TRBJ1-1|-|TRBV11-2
CASSLGVGGEAFF
TGTGCCAGCAGCTTAGGAGTAGGGGGTGAAGCTTTCTTT
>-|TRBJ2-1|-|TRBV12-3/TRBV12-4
CASSPTINEQFF
TGTGCCAGCAGTCCGACGATCAATGAGCAGTTCTTC
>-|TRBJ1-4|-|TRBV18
CASSPRAVFEKLFF
TGTGCCAGCTCCCCACGGGCAGTTTTTGAAAAACTGTTTTTT
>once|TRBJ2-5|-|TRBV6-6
CASSYSDPQETQYF
TGTGCCAGCAGTTACTCCGACCCTCAAGAGACCCAGTACTTC
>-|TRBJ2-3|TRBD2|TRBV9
CASSPDSGGDWDTQYF
TGTGCCAGCAGCCCAGATAGCGGGGGGGATTGGGATACGCAGTATTTT
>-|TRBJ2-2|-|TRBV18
CASSPPAGAGTGELFF
TGTGCCAGCTCACCACCGGCAGGGGCCGGTACCGGGGAGCTGTTTTTT
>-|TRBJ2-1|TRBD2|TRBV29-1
CSVGGASGSDEQFF
TGCAGCGTGGGGGGTGCTAGCGGGAGTGATGAGCAGTTCTTC
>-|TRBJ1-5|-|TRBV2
CASSERHTNQPQHF
TGTGCCAGCAGTGAACGGCACACCAATCAGCCCCAGCATTTT
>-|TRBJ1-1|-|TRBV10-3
CAISESHGGEAFF
TGTGCCATCAGTGAGTCTCACGGAGGAGAAGCTTTCTTT
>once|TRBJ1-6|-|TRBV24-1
CATSEYRGGPNSPLHF
TGTGCCACCAGCGAATACCGGGGGGGCCCTAATTCACCCCTCCACTTT
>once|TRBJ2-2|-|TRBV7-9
CASSHLAGELFF
TGTGCCAGCAGCCATCTCGCCGGGGAGCTGTTTTTT
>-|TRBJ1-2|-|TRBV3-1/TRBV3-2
CASSQGRGGYGYTF
TGTGCCAGCAGCCAAGGTCGGGGGGGCTATGGCTACACCTTC
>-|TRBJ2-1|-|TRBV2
CASSGWGGLGNEQFF
TGTGCCAGCAGTGGCTGGGGAGGTCTGGGCAATGAGCAGTTCTTC
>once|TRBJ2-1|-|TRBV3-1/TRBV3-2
CASSQVGRASSYNEQFF
TGTGCCAGCAGCCAAGTTGGGCGGGCAAGCTCCTACAATGAGCAGTTCTTC
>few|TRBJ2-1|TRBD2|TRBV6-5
CASTAGAPNEQFF
TGTGCCAGCACTGCGGGAGCCCCCAATGAGCAGTTCTTC
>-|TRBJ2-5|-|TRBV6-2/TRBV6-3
CASSYGGAQETQYF
TGTGCCAGCAGTTATGGGGGCGCTCAAGAGACCCAGTACTTC
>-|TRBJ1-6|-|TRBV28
CASGQSYNSPLHF
TGTGCCAGCGGACAGTCCTATAATTCACCCCTCCACTTT
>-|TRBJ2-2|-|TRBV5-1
CASRSAGQSNTGELFF
TGCGCCAGCAGGTCGGCGGGACAGTCGAACACCGGGGAGCTGTTTTTT
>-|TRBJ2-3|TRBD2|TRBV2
CASRSLEGTSDRNTQYF
TGTGCCAGCAGATCCCTTGAAGGGACTAGCGATAGAAATACGCAGTATTTT
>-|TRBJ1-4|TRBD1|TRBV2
CASNAGTGGTNEKLFF
TGTGCCAGCAACGCCGGGACAGGGGGGACTAATGAAAAACTGTTTTTT
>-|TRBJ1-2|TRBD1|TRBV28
CASSGDRSNYGYTF
TGTGCCAGCAGCGGGGACAGATCTAACTATGGCTACACCTTC
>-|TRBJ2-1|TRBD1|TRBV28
CASSQDRGRGEQFF
TGTGCCAGCAGTCAAGACAGGGGGCGTGGTGAGCAGTTCTTC
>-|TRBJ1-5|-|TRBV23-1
CASSFAGHSNQPQHF
TGCGCCAGCAGTTTTGCGGGCCATAGCAATCAGCCCCAGCATTTT
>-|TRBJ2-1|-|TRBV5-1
CASRTIRHRNEQFF
TGCGCCAGCAGAACGATCCGGCACAGAAATGAGCAGTTCTTC
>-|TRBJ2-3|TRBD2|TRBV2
CASSEGRGTSTDTQYF
TGTGCCAGCAGTGAAGGGCGGGGGACTAGCACAGATACGCAGTATTTT
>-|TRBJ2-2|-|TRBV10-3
CATRPGQGNTGELFF
TGTGCCACCCGTCCGGGACAAGGAAACACCGGGGAGCTGTTTTTT
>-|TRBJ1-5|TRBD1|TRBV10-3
CAIRGDSQNQPQHF
TGTGCCATCCGGGGGGACAGTCAAAATCAGCCCCAGCATTTT
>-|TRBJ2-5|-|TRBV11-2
CASSLDRDETQYF
TGTGCCAGCAGCTTAGATAGGGATGAGACCCAGTACTTC
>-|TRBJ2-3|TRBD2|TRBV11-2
CASSSGGAREWFSTDTQYF
TGTGCCAGCAGCTCGGGAGGGGCGCGGGAGTGGTTTAGCACAGATACGCAGTATTTT
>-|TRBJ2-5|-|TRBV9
CASSVGPGVQETQYF
TGTGCCAGCAGCGTAGGGCCGGGAGTCCAAGAGACCCAGTACTTC
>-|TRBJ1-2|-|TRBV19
CASSITGSTGYTF
TGTGCCAGTAGTATTACAGGGTCGACTGGCTACACCTTC
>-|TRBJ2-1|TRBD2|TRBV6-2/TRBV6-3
CASSRRLAGTSYNEQFF
TGTGCCAGCAGCCGGAGACTAGCGGGCACATCCTACAATGAGCAGTTCTTC
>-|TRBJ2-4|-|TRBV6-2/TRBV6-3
CASSSPGHLAKNIQYF
TGTGCCAGCAGTTCACCGGGACATTTAGCCAAAAACATTCAGTACTTC
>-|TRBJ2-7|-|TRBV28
CASSLPQITYEQYF
TGTGCCAGCAGTTTACCACAGATAACCTACGAGCAGTACTTC
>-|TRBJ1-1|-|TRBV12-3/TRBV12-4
CASSLFVNTEAFF
TGTGCCAGCAGTTTATTCGTGAATACTGAAGCTTTCTTT
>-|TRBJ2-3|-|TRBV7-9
CASSLRTGGTDTQYF
TGTGCCAGCAGCTTAAGGACCGGCGGCACAGATACGCAGTATTTT
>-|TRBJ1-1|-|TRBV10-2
CASRGATEAFF
TGCGCCAGCAGAGGGGCCACTGAAGCTTTCTTT
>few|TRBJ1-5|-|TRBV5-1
CASSSTSNQPQHF
TGCGCCAGCAGCTCCACTAGCAATCAGCCCCAGCATTTT
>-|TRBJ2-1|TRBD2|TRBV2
CASRTMGLAGVYNEQFF
TGTGCCAGCAGGACAATGGGACTAGCGGGAGTCTACAATGAGCAGTTCTTC
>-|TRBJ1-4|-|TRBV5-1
CASSQGYNEKLFF
TGCGCCAGCAGTCAGGGGTACAACGAAAAACTGTTTTTT
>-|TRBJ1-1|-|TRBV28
CASSLGRGGNTEAFF
TGTGCCAGCAGTTTAGGAAGGGGCGGGAACACTGAAGCTTTCTTT
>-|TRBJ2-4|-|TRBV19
CASSISLKNIQYF
TGTGCCAGTAGTATAAGTCTTAAGAACATTCAGTACTTC
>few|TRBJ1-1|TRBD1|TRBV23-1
CASSPNRGGENTEAFF
TGCGCCAGCAGCCCAAACAGGGGGGGGGAGAACACTGAAGCTTTCTTT